Listed below are T cell receptor beta chains from one sample, sequenced in a study of T-cell reconstitution after alpha-beta-depleted transplantation in children. TCRdb processed the PCR reads anew with MiXCR; each CDR3 protein has one entry. The sample has roughly 500,000 distinct CDR3 sequences, around 19% seen once. Specimen: PBMCs from the stem cell graft donor, collected from the stem cell graft. All receptors derive from a human donor who donated a stem cell graft to a child with acute lymphoblastic leukemia. Each CDR3 is given with its conserved first and last residue. The order of the fields is clone size, V gene, D gene, J gene, CDR3 protein, CDR3 DNA. The D gene is left open where the match is weak. For some rows the clone size is stated as once, few or many, or as a class when expanded; others skip it.

few	TRBV5-1	TRBD1	TRBJ2-3	CASSEGAGQVLGDTQYF	TGCGCCAGCAGCGAAGGTGCGGGACAGGTCCTAGGAGATACGCAGTATTTT
.	TRBV27	.	TRBJ2-7	CASSFQGTGGEQYF	TGTGCCAGCAGTTTTCAAGGGACGGGCGGCGAGCAGTACTTC
.	TRBV7-8	.	TRBJ2-1	CASSLFDGRSIYNEQFF	TGTGCCAGCAGCTTATTCGACGGGCGGAGCATATACAATGAGCAGTTCTTC
.	TRBV20-1	TRBD2	TRBJ2-7	CSASANPGTSFNFSYEQYF	TGCAGTGCTAGTGCCAATCCCGGGACTAGCTTCAACTTCTCCTACGAGCAGTACTTC
.	TRBV6-1	TRBD1	TRBJ2-3	CASSRDRVQTDTQYF	TGTGCCAGCAGCCGAGACAGGGTCCAAACAGATACGCAGTATTTT
few	TRBV7-8	TRBD1	TRBJ1-1	CASSKRDRGNTEAFF	TGTGCCAGCAGCAAACGGGACAGGGGGAACACTGAAGCTTTCTTT
many	TRBV5-1	TRBD1	TRBJ1-2	CASRTRDRGEGYTF	TGCGCCAGCAGAACCCGGGACAGGGGTGAGGGCTACACCTTC
.	TRBV20-1	TRBD2	TRBJ2-1	CSAGLGLYNEQFF	TGCAGTGCTGGACTAGGGCTCTACAATGAGCAGTTCTTC
few	TRBV4-1	.	TRBJ2-1	CASSRAENNEQFF	TGCGCCAGCAGCCGGGCGGAGAACAATGAGCAGTTCTTC
.	TRBV25-1	.	TRBJ2-1	CASSYSVVSYNEQFF	TGTGCCAGCAGCTACTCCGTGGTATCCTACAATGAGCAGTTCTTC
few	TRBV29-1	.	TRBJ1-1	CSVEGRVGLNTEAFF	TGCAGCGTTGAGGGCAGGGTCGGGCTGAACACTGAAGCTTTCTTT
few	TRBV5-5	.	TRBJ2-7	CASSLEWGATYEQYF	TGTGCCAGCAGCTTGGAGTGGGGGGCCACCTACGAGCAGTACTTC
few	TRBV12-5	.	TRBJ2-3	CASGPRPGGDTQYF	TGTGCTAGTGGGCCTAGACCGGGCGGGGATACGCAGTATTTT
.	TRBV5-1	.	TRBJ2-3	CASSPPSITDTQYF	TGCGCCAGCAGCCCGCCAAGTATCACAGATACGCAGTATTTT
few	TRBV20-1	.	TRBJ2-1	CSAGPSDYNEQFF	TGCAGTGCTGGCCCCTCGGACTACAATGAGCAGTTCTTC
few	TRBV29-1	.	TRBJ1-1	CSVDGLDLGTEAFF	TGCAGCGTTGACGGCTTGGATTTAGGCACTGAAGCTTTCTTT
.	TRBV12-3/TRBV12-4	.	TRBJ2-7	CASSLAAWGALTEQYF	TGTGCCAGCAGTTTAGCGGCGTGGGGGGCGCTGACCGAGCAGTACTTC
.	TRBV20-1	.	TRBJ1-1	CSARDTGNTEAFF	TGCAGTGCTAGAGATACCGGGAACACTGAAGCTTTCTTT
few	TRBV5-1	TRBD2	TRBJ2-3	CASSWGLAGAITDTQYF	TGCGCCAGCAGCTGGGGACTAGCGGGGGCTATCACAGATACGCAGTATTTT
.	TRBV7-9	TRBD1	TRBJ2-7	CASSSTGTGLDEQYF	TGTGCCAGCAGCTCGACCGGGACAGGGCTGGACGAGCAGTACTTC
many	TRBV5-1	.	TRBJ1-5	CASSLEGLNQPQHF	TGCGCCAGCAGCTTGGAGGGGCTCAATCAGCCCCAGCATTTT
few	TRBV7-9	.	TRBJ2-5	CASLGPTQETQYF	TGTGCCAGCCTAGGACCTACACAAGAGACCCAGTACTTC
few	TRBV20-1	.	TRBJ2-7	CSARDRSRGGASDEQYF	TGCAGTGCTAGAGATCGTAGTAGGGGCGGCGCCTCCGACGAGCAGTACTTC
.	TRBV5-1	TRBD2	TRBJ2-2	CASSLQAGANTGELFF	TGCGCCAGCAGCCTCCAAGCGGGAGCGAACACCGGGGAGCTGTTTTTT
few	TRBV20-1	.	TRBJ2-1	CSAKAGSYNEQFF	TGCAGTGCTAAGGCCGGATCCTACAATGAGCAGTTCTTC
.	TRBV11-1	.	TRBJ1-1	CASSLVLGLAAEAFF	TGTGCCAGCAGCTTAGTTCTGGGCCTTGCGGCTGAAGCTTTCTTT
few	TRBV5-6	.	TRBJ1-5	CASSLKGGGYNQPQHF	TGTGCCAGCAGCCTTAAGGGGGGTGGTTACAATCAGCCCCAGCATTTT
.	TRBV12-3/TRBV12-4	.	TRBJ1-4	CASSRGGSGEKLFF	TGTGCCAGCAGTCGGGGGGGTTCGGGTGAAAAACTGTTTTTT
few	TRBV29-1	.	TRBJ2-7	CSVELAGISSYEQYF	TGCAGCGTTGAACTTGCGGGCATCAGCTCCTACGAGCAGTACTTC
many	TRBV2	TRBD2	TRBJ2-1	CASLIAGKGAYNEQFF	TGTGCCAGCCTCATAGCGGGGAAGGGCGCCTACAATGAGCAGTTCTTC
.	TRBV12-3/TRBV12-4	.	TRBJ2-7	CASSRWGSSYEQYF	TGTGCCAGCAGCCGTTGGGGGAGCTCCTACGAGCAGTACTTC
.	TRBV4-2	TRBD2	TRBJ2-1	CASSQGPSGRNHNEQFF	TGTGCCAGCAGCCAAGGGCCTAGCGGGAGGAATCACAATGAGCAGTTCTTC
.	TRBV7-2	TRBD1	TRBJ2-3	CASSLGGTGYADTQYF	TGTGCCAGCAGCTTAGGCGGGACAGGGTACGCAGATACGCAGTATTTT
few	TRBV6-2/TRBV6-3	.	TRBJ2-7	CASSYSTASYEQYF	TGTGCCAGCAGTTACTCAACGGCGAGCTACGAGCAGTACTTC
.	TRBV19	TRBD2	TRBJ2-1	CASSAHPSGRDNEQFF	TGTGCCAGTAGTGCCCACCCTAGCGGGAGGGACAATGAGCAGTTCTTC
many	TRBV6-6	.	TRBJ2-1	CAAGGSYNEQFF	TGTGCCGCTGGGGGATCCTACAATGAGCAGTTCTTC
few	TRBV29-1	.	TRBJ2-1	CSEGGQGVYNEQFF	TGCAGCGAGGGGGGCCAGGGGGTATACAATGAGCAGTTCTTC
few	TRBV2	.	TRBJ1-6	CASQRTENSPLHF	TGTGCCAGCCAAAGGACAGAGAATTCACCCCTCCACTTT
few	TRBV2	TRBD1	TRBJ1-1	CASKQGAMNTEAFF	TGTGCCAGCAAACAGGGGGCTATGAACACTGAAGCTTTCTTT
.	TRBV4-1	.	TRBJ2-7	CASSQEHRRPYEQYF	TGCGCCAGCAGCCAAGAGCACAGGCGCCCCTACGAGCAGTACTTC
few	TRBV29-1	.	TRBJ1-1	CSVEDGINTEAFF	TGCAGCGTTGAAGATGGCATTAACACTGAAGCTTTCTTT
.	TRBV4-1	.	TRBJ2-1	CASSQEVRRVDPYNEQFF	TGCGCCAGCAGCCAAGAAGTTCGCAGGGTAGACCCTTACAATGAGCAGTTCTTC
few	TRBV7-9	.	TRBJ2-4	CASSHGENIQYF	TGTGCCAGCAGCCACGGAGAAAACATTCAGTACTTC
.	TRBV5-5	TRBD1	TRBJ1-1	CASSRYPGQLNTEAFF	TGTGCCAGCAGCCGATACCCGGGACAGCTGAACACTGAAGCTTTCTTT
once	TRBV18	.	TRBJ2-5	CASSPHDGQETQYF	TGTGCCAGCTCACCGCACGACGGCCAAGAGACCCAGTACTTC
few	TRBV20-1	TRBD2	TRBJ2-1	CSATGLAATNEQFF	TGCAGTGCTACGGGACTAGCGGCCACCAATGAGCAGTTCTTC
few	TRBV12-3/TRBV12-4	.	TRBJ1-5	CASKGGFYNQPQHF	TGTGCCAGTAAGGGCGGTTTTTACAATCAGCCCCAGCATTTT
few	TRBV2	TRBD2	TRBJ2-1	CARQGLAVANEQFF	TGTGCCCGCCAGGGACTAGCGGTAGCCAATGAGCAGTTCTTC
few	TRBV12-3/TRBV12-4	.	TRBJ2-6	CASRTASGANVLTF	TGTGCCAGCAGGACAGCATCTGGGGCCAACGTCCTGACTTTC
.	TRBV29-1	.	TRBJ1-5	CSVVRDKKDYSNQPQHF	TGCAGCGTGGTCCGGGACAAGAAAGATTATAGCAATCAGCCCCAGCATTTT